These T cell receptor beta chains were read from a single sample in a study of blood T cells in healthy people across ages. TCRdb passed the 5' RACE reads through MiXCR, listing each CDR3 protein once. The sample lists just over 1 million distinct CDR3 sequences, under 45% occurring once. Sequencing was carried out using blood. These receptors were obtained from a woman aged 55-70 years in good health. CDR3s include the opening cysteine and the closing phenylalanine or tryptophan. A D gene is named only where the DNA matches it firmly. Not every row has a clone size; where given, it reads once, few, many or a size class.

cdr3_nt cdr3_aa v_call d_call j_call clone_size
TGTGCCAGCAGCCAAGATGGCCGACTAGCGGGTCGCAATGAGCAGTTCTTC CASSQDGRLAGRNEQFF TRBV4-2 TRBD2 TRBJ2-1 .
TGTGCCAGCAGCGTAGCGGGGAGTGGGGAGACCCAGTACTTC CASSVAGSGETQYF TRBV9 . TRBJ2-5 .
TGTGCCAACTACTCCCAAGACACAGATACGCAGTATTTT CANYSQDTDTQYF TRBV7-2 . TRBJ2-3 .
TGCAGTGCTAGAGAAAAACAGGGAATTAATGAAAAACTGTTTTTT CSAREKQGINEKLFF TRBV20-1 . TRBJ1-4 few
TGTGCCAGCAGTTACTCTGGCGGTTTCAGCGGGAGATCAGATACGCAGTATTTT CASSYSGGFSGRSDTQYF TRBV6-5 TRBD2 TRBJ2-3 many
TGTACAGAGGGGGTAAAGGCCAACGTCCTGACTTTC CTEGVKANVLTF TRBV2 . TRBJ2-6 .
TGCAGCGTTGAAGGATCCGAAGTGGCTGGCTACACCTTC CSVEGSEVAGYTF TRBV29-1 . TRBJ1-2 .
TGTGCCAGCAGCCCTTACAGGGGGAACACTGAAGCTTTCTTT CASSPYRGNTEAFF TRBV28 TRBD1 TRBJ1-1 .
TGTGCCAGCAGCGGGCGGGGGACAGGGGTCAACTATGGCTACACCTTC CASSGRGTGVNYGYTF TRBV2 TRBD1 TRBJ1-2 .
TGTGCCACCAGTGACACCATGATTCAGACAGGGGATAGCACAGATACGCAGTATTTT CATSDTMIQTGDSTDTQYF TRBV24-1 TRBD1 TRBJ2-3 few
TGTGCCTGGAACCCTGCCCTGCTAGAGACCCAGTACTTC CAWNPALLETQYF TRBV30 . TRBJ2-5 .
TGTGCCAGCAGCTTAGGGACTAGCTTCTTCGAGCAGTACTTC CASSLGTSFFEQYF TRBV7-2 TRBD2 TRBJ2-7 .
TGCAGTGCTAGATTAAGCGGCCGCGCTAGTGGCTACGAGCAGTACTTC CSARLSGRASGYEQYF TRBV20-1 . TRBJ2-7 few
TGTGCCAGCAGCCAAGGACTAGCGGGAGGCCATGAGCAGTTCTTC CASSQGLAGGHEQFF TRBV4-2 TRBD2 TRBJ2-1 .
TGCAGTGCTACCTTCCCGGGGGCCAGGGGGATCAATCAGCCCCAGCATTTT CSATFPGARGINQPQHF TRBV20-1 TRBD1 TRBJ1-5 .
TGTGCCAGCAGCTTAGACCGGGAAAAGTACTTC CASSLDREKYF TRBV7-9 . TRBJ2-5 few
TGCAGTGCTAGGGATTATCACTTGGGACAGATCAACACTGAAGCTTTCTTT CSARDYHLGQINTEAFF TRBV20-1 TRBD1 TRBJ1-1 few
TGTGCCAGCAGTACCGCCGTGGGGGCCTACGAGCAGTACTTC CASSTAVGAYEQYF TRBV28 . TRBJ2-7 few
TGTGCCAGCAGGCACAGCCGACAAGGAATGAATGGCTACACCTTC CASRHSRQGMNGYTF TRBV2 . TRBJ1-2 .
TGTGCCAGCAGGCCCCCGGGACAGGGGGCGAGGGAGACCCAGTACTTC CASRPPGQGARETQYF TRBV11-2 TRBD1 TRBJ2-5 few
TGTGCCAGCAGTGAACAGAACACTGAAGCTTTCTTT CASSEQNTEAFF TRBV2 . TRBJ1-1 .
TGTGCCAGCACCCGGGGGAGGGAGCGATCAGATACGCAGTATTTT CASTRGRERSDTQYF TRBV6-1 TRBD2 TRBJ2-3 few
TGTGCCAGCAGCTTAGCGCTAGATGGGACTGAAGCTTTCTTT CASSLALDGTEAFF TRBV7-2 . TRBJ1-1 few
TGTGCCAGCAGCCACGGCGGGGGGGCACAAGAGACCCAGTACTTC CASSHGGGAQETQYF TRBV7-9 TRBD2 TRBJ2-5 .
TGTGCCAGCAGTCCGCGGCCCACAGATACGCAGTATTTT CASSPRPTDTQYF TRBV28 . TRBJ2-3 many
TGTGCCAGCAGTTACGCGGGGGCGAATGGCTACACCTTC CASSYAGANGYTF TRBV6-5 . TRBJ1-2 .
TGTGCCAGCAGCCCCATAGGGGAGTCAGCTAACTATGGCTACACCTTC CASSPIGESANYGYTF TRBV12-3/TRBV12-4 . TRBJ1-2 .
TGTGCCAGCAGTGAAGGACGATTAGAAACCGGGGAGCTGTTTTTT CASSEGRLETGELFF TRBV6-1 . TRBJ2-2 .
TGTGCCAGCAGCGCCTTCCTTGCGGGGACGTACAATGAGCAGTTCTTC CASSAFLAGTYNEQFF TRBV7-9 . TRBJ2-1 .
TGTGCCAGCAGTGAATATATCCCCAACAATGAGCAGTTCTTC CASSEYIPNNEQFF TRBV25-1 . TRBJ2-1 .
TGTGCCAGCAGCTTCAGGGGGGCTAGCGACGAGCAGTACTTC CASSFRGASDEQYF TRBV11-3 . TRBJ2-7 .
TGTGCCAGCAGCGTATCGGGTACCCTCCAAGAGACCCAGTACTTC CASSVSGTLQETQYF TRBV9 . TRBJ2-5 .
TGTGCCAGCAGAGGGGGTCTCATGTATTTT CASRGGLMYF TRBV25-1 . TRBJ2-3 .
TGTGCCAGCAGTACCCAGGGGGGTTCAACGGCCTACGAGCAGTACTTC CASSTQGGSTAYEQYF TRBV27 . TRBJ2-7 few
TGTGCCAGCAGCTTCCTAGGGAGCGAGCAGTACTTC CASSFLGSEQYF TRBV5-6 . TRBJ2-7 many
TGCAGTGCTAGAGGGGCCCGGACTCGAACCTACGAGCAGTACTTC CSARGARTRTYEQYF TRBV20-1 . TRBJ2-7 .
TGCAGTGCTAGAGGCCAGACAGGGGGCCGAGGCAGCAATCAGCCCCAGCATTTT CSARGQTGGRGSNQPQHF TRBV20-1 TRBD1 TRBJ1-5 .
TGTGCCAGCAGCTTGGTGGACAGGGGGAATCAGCCCCAGCATTTT CASSLVDRGNQPQHF TRBV5-5 TRBD1 TRBJ1-5 .
TGTGCCAGCAGTGCCCGACTAGCTGGCGAGCAGTTCTTC CASSARLAGEQFF TRBV6-4 TRBD2 TRBJ2-1 few
TGTGCCAGCAGCCCCCGGGACTTATCCGCCTACGAGCAGTACTTC CASSPRDLSAYEQYF TRBV9 . TRBJ2-7 .
TGTGCCAGCAGCTCCGGGATCCCCCCGGGGACTGAAGCTTTCTTT CASSSGIPPGTEAFF TRBV13 . TRBJ1-1 .
TGTGCCAGCAGTTTATCCGGACCAGGGAGTTACGAGCAGTACTTC CASSLSGPGSYEQYF TRBV27 . TRBJ2-7 few
TGTGCCATCAGGGGCCAGGGGGGGAACACTGAAGCTTTCTTT CAIRGQGGNTEAFF TRBV10-3 TRBD1 TRBJ1-1 .
TGTGCCAGTAGGCACAGGGGCGGCTACCGGGGTTACAATGAGCAGTTCTTC CASRHRGGYRGYNEQFF TRBV19 TRBD1 TRBJ2-1 .
TGTGCCAGCATCCCAGGGGGGAGACACACAGATACGCAGTATTTT CASIPGGRHTDTQYF TRBV28 . TRBJ2-3 few
TGTGCCAGCAGCTTAGCTGGCGAGCACAATGAGCAGTTCTTC CASSLAGEHNEQFF TRBV7-7 . TRBJ2-1 .
TGTGCCAGCAGTTTAGACGAGGGCTCCTACGAGCAGTACTTC CASSLDEGSYEQYF TRBV12-3/TRBV12-4 . TRBJ2-7 few